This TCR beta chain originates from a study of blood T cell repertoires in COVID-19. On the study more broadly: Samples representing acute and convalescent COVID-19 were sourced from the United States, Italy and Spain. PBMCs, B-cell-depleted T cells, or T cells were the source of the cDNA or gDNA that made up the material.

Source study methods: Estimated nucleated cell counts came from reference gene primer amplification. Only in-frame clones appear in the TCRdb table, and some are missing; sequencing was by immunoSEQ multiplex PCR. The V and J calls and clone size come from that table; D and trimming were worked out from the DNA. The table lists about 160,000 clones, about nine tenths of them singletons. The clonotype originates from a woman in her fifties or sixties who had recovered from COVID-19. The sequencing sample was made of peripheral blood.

The DNA for the CDR3 is TGCGCCAGCAGCTTAAATTCGGGTTACTACGAGCAGTACTTC. Protein: CASSLNSGYYEQYF. The chain uses TRBV5-1 and TRBJ2-7; unclear D gene. The germline V and J ends were trimmed by 2 bases and 3 bases, with 12 bases remaining between them. The CDR3 spans 14 residues. Germline CDR1 SGHRS, CDR2 YFSETQ.